One T cell receptor (beta chain) is described in this entry. These data are taken from a study of blood T cell repertoires in COVID-19. About the study: The study drew acute and convalescent COVID-19 samples from the United States, Italy and Spain. In each case, the material was cDNA or gDNA derived from T cells, B-cell-depleted T cells, or PBMCs.

Original handling: Amplification of reference gene primers was used by the study to estimate nucleated cell counts. This table comes from immunoSEQ multiplex PCR, and its TCRdb copy is limited to in-frame clones, with some not included. Clone size and the V and J calls come from that table; the DNA yielded D and trimming. The sample lists about 150,000 clones, around nine tenths occurring once. V was trimmed by 2 bases and J by 8 bases, leaving 15 bases between them. In germline, CDR1 is MGHRA, CDR2 YSYEKL. There are 14 residues in the CDR3. This sequence originates from a human donor in a cohort sampled during active COVID-19. Sequenced input: peripheral blood. The chain combines TRBV4-1 with TRBJ1-2; no firm D call. The CDR3 nucleotides read TGCGCCAGCAGCCAAATGAGTCTCGCGGGAGGCTACACCTTC. It encodes CASSQMSLAGGYTF.